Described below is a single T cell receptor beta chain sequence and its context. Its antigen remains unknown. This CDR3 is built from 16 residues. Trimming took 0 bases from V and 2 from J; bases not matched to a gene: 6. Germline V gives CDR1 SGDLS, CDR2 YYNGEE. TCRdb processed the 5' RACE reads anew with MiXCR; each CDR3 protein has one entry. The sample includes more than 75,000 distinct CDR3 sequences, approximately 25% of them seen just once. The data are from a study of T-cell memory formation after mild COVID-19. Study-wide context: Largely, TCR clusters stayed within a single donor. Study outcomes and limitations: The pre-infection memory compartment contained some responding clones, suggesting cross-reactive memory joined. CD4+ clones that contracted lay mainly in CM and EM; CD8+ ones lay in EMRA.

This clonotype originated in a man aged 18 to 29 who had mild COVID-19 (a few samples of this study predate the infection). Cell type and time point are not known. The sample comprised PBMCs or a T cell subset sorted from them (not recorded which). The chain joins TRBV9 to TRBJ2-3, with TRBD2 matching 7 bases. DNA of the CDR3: TGTGCCAGCAGCGTAGGGTCTAGCGGTTTCACAGATACGCAGTATTTT. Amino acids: CASSVGSSGFTDTQYF.